This T cell receptor (beta chain) was identified in a study of T-cell reconstitution after alpha-beta-depleted transplantation in children. Regarding the study as a whole: Two months or so post-transplant, alpha-beta T cells reportedly derived from several hundred expanded graft clones.

CDR3 length: 15 amino acids. With 1 base removed from V and 0 bases from J, the gap between germline ends came to 9 bases. In regard to this clonotype: The antigen remains undetermined.

Using unique molecular identifiers, the investigators prepared the TCRbeta library. TCRdb re-analysed the PCR reads in MiXCR, keeping a single row per CDR3 protein. The sample holds about 980,000 distinct CDR3 sequences, roughly 29% seen once. The receptor was isolated from a boy under two years old who had a stem cell transplant for SCID, so the T cells may come from the graft donor. V and J are TRBV12-3 or TRBV12-4 and TRBJ1-1, with no clear D. The sample here was PBMCs, mostly from graft donor cells, taken 360 days after TCRalphabeta/CD19-depleted stem cell transplant. In DNA form, the CDR3 reads TGTGCCAGCAGTTTAGAACTGAGGGTGAACACTGAAGCTTTCTTT. This codes for CASSLELRVNTEAFF.